This T cell receptor beta chain was captured by sequencing in a study of shared T cell receptors in the human thymus. The CDR3 is 12 residues long. Trimming removed 5 bases from V and 4 bases from J, with 9 bases in between. Germline CDR1 and CDR2: SGHTA and FQGNSA. Sequenced by immunoSEQ multiplex PCR; TCRdb stores in-frame clones only, minus some. This table has 720,000 or so clones, 75% to 90% appearing once. The data were also submitted as part of a second study, on human thymus T cells.

The chain couples TRBV7-2 to TRBJ2-7, with D perhaps TRBD1 (6 bases). The sequence came from a girl under three years old with a congenital heart defect. Sequencing was performed on thymocytes. In nucleotides, the CDR3 is TGTGCCAGCAGCCCAGACAGGTACGAGCAGTACTTC. Translating gives CASSPDRYEQYF.